This is a list of T cell receptor beta chains from one sample in a study of post-analysis software for immune sequencing data. TCRdb passed the PCR reads through MiXCR, listing each CDR3 protein once. The sample holds some 690,000 distinct CDR3 sequences, 55% to 70% seen once. The specimen was blood. The receptors originated from a girl aged 2 to 9 with multiple sclerosis. Both conserved end residues are part of each CDR3. The order of the fields is clone size, D gene, J gene, V gene, CDR3 protein, CDR3 DNA. A D gene is named only where the DNA matches it firmly. Rows give clone size only sometimes, using once, few, many, or a class for an expanded clone.

- - TRBJ1-1 TRBV29-1 CSVETTKNTEAFF TGCAGCGTTGAAACTACAAAGAACACTGAAGCTTTCTTT
- - TRBJ1-3 TRBV29-1 CSVGPVTGNTIYF TGCAGCGTTGGTCCCGTAACTGGAAACACCATATATTTT
once - TRBJ1-3 TRBV11-2 CASSPQFTGNTIYF TGTGCCAGCAGCCCACAGTTTACTGGAAACACCATATATTTT
- - TRBJ2-3 TRBV28 CASSFNPGVPDTQYF TGTGCCAGCAGTTTCAACCCGGGAGTACCAGATACGCAGTATTTT
few TRBD1 TRBJ2-5 TRBV29-1 CSGTGTGGWETQYF TGCAGCGGAACCGGGACAGGAGGTTGGGAGACCCAGTACTTC
- - TRBJ2-5 TRBV6-1 CASSATLYQETQYF TGTGCCAGCAGTGCCACTTTGTACCAAGAGACCCAGTACTTC
- - TRBJ2-1 TRBV7-2 CASSPARSSYNEQFF TGTGCCAGCAGTCCAGCCAGAAGCTCCTACAATGAGCAGTTCTTC
few - TRBJ2-3 TRBV7-2 CASSVLGTDTQYF TGTGCCAGCAGCGTACTAGGCACAGATACGCAGTATTTT
- - TRBJ2-5 TRBV28 CASSFVRGVETQYF TGTGCCAGCAGTTTCGTCAGGGGAGTGGAGACCCAGTACTTC
- - TRBJ2-5 TRBV20-1 CSARESWETQYF TGCAGTGCTAGAGAATCCTGGGAGACCCAGTACTTC
- - TRBJ2-7 TRBV18 CASSQTPVSYEQYF TGTGCCAGCTCACAGACCCCAGTCTCCTACGAGCAGTACTTC
- TRBD2 TRBJ2-4 TRBV12-3/TRBV12-4 CASSFGSSGPHIQYF TGTGCCAGCAGTTTCGGATCTAGCGGGCCCCACATTCAGTACTTC
- - TRBJ2-7 TRBV9 CASSVGWEAHEQYF TGTGCCAGCAGCGTAGGTTGGGAAGCCCACGAGCAGTACTTC
- - TRBJ2-1 TRBV30 CAWSAELYNEQFF TGTGCCTGGAGTGCCGAACTCTACAATGAGCAGTTCTTC
- - TRBJ2-5 TRBV6-1 CASSRGQLWGAGETQYF TGTGCCAGCAGCCGTGGGCAGTTGTGGGGGGCAGGAGAGACCCAGTACTTC
- - TRBJ1-1 TRBV18 CASSSRTQMNTEAFF TGTGCCAGCTCATCAAGGACGCAAATGAACACTGAAGCTTTCTTT
- - TRBJ2-2 TRBV11-1 CASSLAGSPGELFF TGTGCCAGCAGCTTAGCAGGGAGTCCCGGGGAGCTGTTTTTT
- TRBD2 TRBJ2-3 TRBV6-5 CASASGGYTDTQYF TGTGCCAGCGCTAGCGGGGGCTACACAGATACGCAGTATTTT
- - TRBJ2-1 TRBV20-1 CSARAPKGHEQFF TGCAGTGCTAGAGCCCCAAAGGGTCATGAGCAGTTCTTC
- TRBD1 TRBJ1-2 TRBV9 CASSAGTGGSNGYTF TGTGCCAGCAGCGCCGGGACAGGGGGTTCGAATGGCTACACCTTC
- TRBD2 TRBJ2-3 TRBV12-3/TRBV12-4 CASSRRTSSVSTDTQYF TGTGCCAGCAGTCGAAGGACTAGCTCTGTGAGCACAGATACGCAGTATTTT
- TRBD1 TRBJ1-2 TRBV5-1 CASSPGQGRGYDYTF TGCGCCAGCAGCCCCGGACAGGGCAGGGGCTATGACTACACCTTC
- - TRBJ2-7 TRBV3-1 CASSQGAVSYEQYF TGTGCCAGCAGCCAGGGGGCAGTTAGCTACGAGCAGTACTTC
few TRBD2 TRBJ2-1 TRBV7-2 CASSPLAGDWNEQFF TGTGCCAGCAGCCCCCTAGCGGGGGACTGGAATGAGCAGTTCTTC
- TRBD2 TRBJ2-1 TRBV4-1 CASSQEGEGGPYEQFF TGCGCCAGCAGCCAAGAAGGTGAGGGAGGGCCATATGAGCAGTTCTTC
few - TRBJ2-7 TRBV6-6 CASSYTGVQYEQYF TGTGCCAGCAGTTACACGGGAGTACAATACGAGCAGTACTTC
few TRBD2 TRBJ2-1 TRBV12-3/TRBV12-4 CASTDLAGGYNEQFF TGTGCCAGCACCGATCTAGCGGGCGGGTACAATGAGCAGTTCTTC
- - TRBJ2-4 TRBV2 CASTRGGSKNIQYF TGTGCCAGCACCAGGGGTGGGTCCAAAAACATTCAGTACTTC
once TRBD1 TRBJ2-5 TRBV11-2 CASSLGGTGGYLETQYF TGTGCCAGCAGCTTAGGCGGGACAGGGGGCTATCTGGAGACCCAGTACTTC
few - TRBJ1-1 TRBV3-1 CASSWKGVGAEAFF TGTGCCAGCAGCTGGAAGGGGGTAGGCGCTGAAGCTTTCTTT
once TRBD1 TRBJ1-5 TRBV20-1 CSARPGTVNQPQHF TGCAGTGCTAGACCCGGGACAGTCAATCAGCCCCAGCATTTT
- TRBD1 TRBJ2-7 TRBV6-6 CASRPPGQAYEQYF TGTGCCAGCAGGCCACCGGGACAGGCCTACGAGCAGTACTTC
- - TRBJ2-1 TRBV2 CASKDYPHEQFF TGTGCCAGCAAAGACTACCCCCATGAGCAGTTCTTC
few - TRBJ2-7 TRBV5-1 CASSWDVVSYEQYF TGCGCCAGTAGCTGGGACGTAGTCTCCTACGAGCAGTACTTC
- - TRBJ2-1 TRBV20-1 CSARDLGPYNEQFF TGCAGTGCTAGAGATCTTGGCCCTTACAATGAGCAGTTCTTC
- - TRBJ2-1 TRBV6-5 CASLRGTAGSGDEQFF TGTGCCAGCCTAAGGGGAACGGCGGGGTCGGGCGATGAGCAGTTCTTC
- - TRBJ2-1 TRBV25-1 CASTGRDNEQFF TGTGCCAGCACCGGGCGGGACAATGAGCAGTTCTTC
- TRBD1 TRBJ2-1 TRBV6-1 CASTPWQGARNEQFF TGTGCCAGCACTCCCTGGCAGGGGGCGCGGAATGAGCAGTTCTTC
- TRBD2 TRBJ2-5 TRBV3-1 CASSQIRGGWETQYF TGTGCCAGCAGCCAAATTCGGGGGGGGTGGGAGACCCAGTACTTC
- - TRBJ2-3 TRBV7-2 CASSPSGLFGTQYF TGTGCCAGCAGCCCATCGGGCCTCTTCGGTACGCAGTATTTT
- - TRBJ2-3 TRBV7-9 CASSPSQGISDTQYF TGTGCCAGCAGCCCCTCCCAAGGGATCTCAGATACGCAGTATTTT
- TRBD2 TRBJ2-1 TRBV29-1 CSVQGTSGSTYNEQFF TGCAGCGTCCAAGGGACTAGCGGGAGTACCTACAATGAGCAGTTCTTC
- - TRBJ1-5 TRBV7-9 CASSSDWSNQPQHF TGTGCCAGCAGTTCGGACTGGAGCAATCAGCCCCAGCATTTT
- TRBD1 TRBJ2-1 TRBV14 CASSQPRDRGNPYNEQFF TGTGCCAGCAGCCAACCTCGGGACAGGGGCAACCCCTACAATGAGCAGTTCTTC
- - TRBJ2-5 TRBV21-1 CASSKVGTDQETQYF TGTGCCAGCAGCAAAGTAGGAACAGACCAAGAGACCCAGTACTTC
- - TRBJ2-1 TRBV7-9 CASSTISSVSYNEQFF TGTGCCAGCAGTACAATCTCTAGCGTTTCCTACAATGAGCAGTTCTTC
- - TRBJ2-4 TRBV11-2 CASSLDKGSGIQYF TGTGCCAGCAGCTTAGATAAGGGTTCGGGCATTCAGTACTTC
few - TRBJ1-6 TRBV20-1 CSARVGDSPLHF TGCAGTGCTAGAGTAGGGGACTCACCCCTCCACTTT
few TRBD1 TRBJ2-3 TRBV5-1 CASSPRQGSTDTQYF TGTGCCAGCAGCCCCAGACAGGGGTCCACAGATACGCAGTATTTT
- - TRBJ1-2 TRBV6-5 CASSYSYSANYGYTF TGTGCCAGCAGTTACTCGTATTCTGCTAACTATGGCTACACCTTC
- - TRBJ2-1 TRBV28 CASSHRQITANEQFF TGTGCCAGCAGTCACCGACAGATTACGGCCAATGAGCAGTTCTTC
few - TRBJ2-7 TRBV29-1 CSVEGQAYEQYF TGCAGCGTTGAGGGACAAGCCTACGAGCAGTACTTC
- - TRBJ2-7 TRBV12-3/TRBV12-4 CASSAHEFSYEQYF TGTGCCAGCAGCGCGCACGAGTTCTCCTACGAGCAGTACTTC
- - TRBJ2-7 TRBV7-9 CASSLWSDGEQYF TGTGCCAGCAGCTTATGGTCAGACGGCGAGCAGTACTTC
- TRBD2 TRBJ2-1 TRBV18 CASSPLSLAGGPGPYNEQFF TGTGCCAGCTCACCATTATCCCTAGCGGGAGGGCCGGGCCCCTACAATGAGCAGTTCTTC
- - TRBJ2-3 TRBV12-3/TRBV12-4 CASSFGGDTQYF TGTGCCAGCAGTTTTGGTGGAGATACGCAGTATTTT
few - TRBJ2-5 TRBV5-1 CASSLAGSGNGGTQYF TGCGCCAGCAGCTTGGCGGGTAGCGGTAACGGGGGGACCCAGTACTTC